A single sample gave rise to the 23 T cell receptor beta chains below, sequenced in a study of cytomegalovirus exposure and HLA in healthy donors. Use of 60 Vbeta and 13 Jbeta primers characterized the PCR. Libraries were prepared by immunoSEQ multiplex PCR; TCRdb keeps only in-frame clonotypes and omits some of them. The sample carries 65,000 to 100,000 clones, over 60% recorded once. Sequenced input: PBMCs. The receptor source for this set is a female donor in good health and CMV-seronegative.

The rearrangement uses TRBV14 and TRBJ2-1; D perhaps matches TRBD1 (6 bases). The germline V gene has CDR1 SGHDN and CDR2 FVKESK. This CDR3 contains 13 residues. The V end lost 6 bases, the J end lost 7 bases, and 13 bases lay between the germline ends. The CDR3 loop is CASRSDRFNEQFF. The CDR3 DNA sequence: TGTGCCAGCAGGTCTGACAGGTTTAATGAGCAGTTCTTC.

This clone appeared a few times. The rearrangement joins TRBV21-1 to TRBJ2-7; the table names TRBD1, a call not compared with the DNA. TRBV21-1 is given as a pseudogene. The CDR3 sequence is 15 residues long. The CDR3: CASSKVAETSYEQYF. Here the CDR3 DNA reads TGTGCCAGCAGCAAAGTCGCAGAAACCTCCTACGAGCAGTACTTC.

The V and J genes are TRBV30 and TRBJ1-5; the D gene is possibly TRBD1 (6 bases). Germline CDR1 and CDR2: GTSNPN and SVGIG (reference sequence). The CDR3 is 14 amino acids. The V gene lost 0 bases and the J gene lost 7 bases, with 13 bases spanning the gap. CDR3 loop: CAWSVAGGGQPQHF. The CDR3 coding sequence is TGTGCCTGGAGTGTAGCGGGGGGCGGCCAGCCCCAGCATTTT.

In nucleotides, the CDR3 is TGCGCCAGCAGCACGGGACAGGTAACATCCTACGAGCAGTACTTC. The encoded protein is CASSTGQVTSYEQYF. The V and J genes are TRBV5-1 and TRBJ2-7, with TRBD1 identical over 8 bases. Trimming at V came to 4 bases and at J to 1 base, leaving 7 bases not matched to a gene. CDR1 and CDR2 from the germline V gene are SGHRS and YFSETQ. There are 15 residues in the CDR3.

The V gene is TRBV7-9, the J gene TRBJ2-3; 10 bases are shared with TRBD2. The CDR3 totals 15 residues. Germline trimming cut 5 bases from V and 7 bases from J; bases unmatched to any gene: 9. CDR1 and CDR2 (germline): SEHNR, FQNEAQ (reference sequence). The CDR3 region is CASSAAGGPGNTQYF. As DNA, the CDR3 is TGTGCCAGCAGCGCAGCGGGAGGGCCCGGAAATACGCAGTATTTT.

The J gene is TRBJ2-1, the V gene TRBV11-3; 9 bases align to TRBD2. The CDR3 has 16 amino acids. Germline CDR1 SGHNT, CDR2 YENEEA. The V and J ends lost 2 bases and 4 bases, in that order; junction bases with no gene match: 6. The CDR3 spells CASSLRSSGGYNEQFF. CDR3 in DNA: TGTGCCAGCAGCTTAAGGTCCAGCGGGGGGTACAATGAGCAGTTCTTC.

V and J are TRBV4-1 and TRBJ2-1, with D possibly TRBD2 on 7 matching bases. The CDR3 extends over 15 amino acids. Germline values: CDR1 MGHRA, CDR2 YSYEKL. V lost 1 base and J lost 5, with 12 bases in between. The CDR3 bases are TGCGCCAGCAGCCAAGCGGGGGGCCCCCACAATGAGCAGTTCTTC. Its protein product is CASSQAGGPHNEQFF.

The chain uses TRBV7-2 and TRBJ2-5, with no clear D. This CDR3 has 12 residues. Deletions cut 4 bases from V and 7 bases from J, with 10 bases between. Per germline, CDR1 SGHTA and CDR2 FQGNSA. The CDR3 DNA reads TGTGCCAGCAGCTCCACCCGCGGGACCCAGTACTTC. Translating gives CASSSTRGTQYF.

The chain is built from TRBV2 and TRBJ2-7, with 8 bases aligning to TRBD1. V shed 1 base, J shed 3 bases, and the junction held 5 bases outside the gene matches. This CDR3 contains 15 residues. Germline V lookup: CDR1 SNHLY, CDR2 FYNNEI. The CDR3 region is CASSEGTGGFYEQYF. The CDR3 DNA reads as TGTGCCAGCAGTGAAGGAACAGGGGGGTTCTACGAGCAGTACTTC. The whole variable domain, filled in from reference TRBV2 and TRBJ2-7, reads EPEVTQTPSHQVTQMGQEVILRCVPISNHLYFYWYRQILGQKVEFLVSFYNNEISEKSEIFDDQFSVERPDGSNFTLKIRSTKLEDSAMYFCASSEGTGGFYEQYFGPGTRLTVT.

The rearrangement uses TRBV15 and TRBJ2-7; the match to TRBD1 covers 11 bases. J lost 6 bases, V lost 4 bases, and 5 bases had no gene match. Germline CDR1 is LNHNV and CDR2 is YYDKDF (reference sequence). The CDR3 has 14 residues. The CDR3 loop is CATSMGQGDGEQYF. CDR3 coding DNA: TGTGCCACCAGCATGGGACAGGGGGATGGCGAGCAGTACTTC.

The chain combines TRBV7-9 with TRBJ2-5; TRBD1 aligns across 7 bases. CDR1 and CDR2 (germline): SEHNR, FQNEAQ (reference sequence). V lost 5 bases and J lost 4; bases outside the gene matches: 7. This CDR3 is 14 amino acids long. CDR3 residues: CASSPPTGRETQYF. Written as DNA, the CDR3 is TGTGCCAGCAGCCCCCCGACAGGGCGAGAGACCCAGTACTTC.

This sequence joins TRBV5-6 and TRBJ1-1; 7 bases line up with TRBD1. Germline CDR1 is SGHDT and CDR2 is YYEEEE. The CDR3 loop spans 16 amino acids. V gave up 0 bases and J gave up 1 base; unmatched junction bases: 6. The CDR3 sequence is CASSLGQGRGNTEAFF. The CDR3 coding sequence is TGTGCCAGCAGCTTGGGACAGGGAAGGGGGAACACTGAAGCTTTCTTT.

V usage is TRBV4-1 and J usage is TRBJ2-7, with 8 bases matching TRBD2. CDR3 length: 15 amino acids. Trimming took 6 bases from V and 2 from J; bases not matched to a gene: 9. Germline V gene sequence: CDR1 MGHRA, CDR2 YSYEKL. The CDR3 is CASSTNPGLAYEQYF. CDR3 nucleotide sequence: TGCGCCAGCAGTACAAACCCGGGACTAGCCTACGAGCAGTACTTC.

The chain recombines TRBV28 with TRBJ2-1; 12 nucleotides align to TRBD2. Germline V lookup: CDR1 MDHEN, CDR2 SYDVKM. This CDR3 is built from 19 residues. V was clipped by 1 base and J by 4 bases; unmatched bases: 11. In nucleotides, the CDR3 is TGTGCCAGCAGTTTATCCGGGACTAGCGGGTCACGCACATACAATGAGCAGTTCTTC. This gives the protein CASSLSGTSGSRTYNEQFF. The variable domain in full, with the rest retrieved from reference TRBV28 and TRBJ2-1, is DVKVTQSSRYLVKRTGEKVFLECVQDMDHENMFWYRQDPGLGLRLIYFSYDVKMKEKGDIPEGYSVSREKKERFSLILESASTNQTSMYLCASSLSGTSGSRTYNEQFFGPGTRLTVL.

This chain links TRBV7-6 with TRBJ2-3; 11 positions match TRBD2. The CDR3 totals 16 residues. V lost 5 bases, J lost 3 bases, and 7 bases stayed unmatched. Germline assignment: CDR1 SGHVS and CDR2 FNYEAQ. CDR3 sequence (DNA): TGTGCCAGCAGCCCCGTAGCGGGGGGGCCGACAGATACGCAGTATTTT. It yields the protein CASSPVAGGPTDTQYF.

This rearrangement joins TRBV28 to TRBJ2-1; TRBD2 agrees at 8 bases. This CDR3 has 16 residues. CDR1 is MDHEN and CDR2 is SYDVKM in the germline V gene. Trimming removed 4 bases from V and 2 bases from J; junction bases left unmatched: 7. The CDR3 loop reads CASSSGGQGPYNEQFF. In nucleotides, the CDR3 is TGTGCCAGCAGTTCGGGGGGGCAGGGTCCCTACAATGAGCAGTTCTTC.

The chain's CDR3 is CASSSPGTSGRTVVDEQFF. The CDR3 bases are TGCGCCAGCAGCTCCCCCGGGACTAGCGGGAGGACGGTGGTGGATGAGCAGTTCTTC. This sequence joins TRBV5-1 and TRBJ2-1; TRBD2 matches 15 bases. Trimming took 3 bases from V and 8 from J; bases not matched to a gene: 15. Germline CDR1 and CDR2: SGHRS and YFSETQ. CDR3 length: 19 residues. The complete variable domain, with remaining parts taken from reference TRBV5-1 and TRBJ2-1, reads KAGVTQTPRYLIKTRGQQVTLSCSPISGHRSVSWYQQTPGQGLQFLFEYFSETQRNKGNFPGRFSGRQFSNSRSEMNVSTLELGDSALYLCASSSPGTSGRTVVDEQFFGPGTRLTVL.

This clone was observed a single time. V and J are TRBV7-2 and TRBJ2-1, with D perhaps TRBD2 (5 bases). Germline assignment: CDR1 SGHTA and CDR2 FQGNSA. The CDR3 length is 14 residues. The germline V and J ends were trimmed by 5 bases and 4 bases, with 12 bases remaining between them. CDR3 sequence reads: CASSRPGIYNEQFF. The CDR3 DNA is TGTGCCAGCAGCCGCCCCGGGATTTACAATGAGCAGTTCTTC.

DNA of the CDR3: TGTGCCAGCGTCTCGACTAGCGGGAGCAATGAGCAGTTCTTC. Protein product: CASVSTSGSNEQFF. This rearrangement joins TRBV25-1 to TRBJ2-1, with 12 bases aligning to TRBD2. Germline V gives CDR1 MGHDK, CDR2 SYGVNS. V dropped 8 bases and J dropped 6; count of bases not matched to a gene: 5. This CDR3 has 14 residues.

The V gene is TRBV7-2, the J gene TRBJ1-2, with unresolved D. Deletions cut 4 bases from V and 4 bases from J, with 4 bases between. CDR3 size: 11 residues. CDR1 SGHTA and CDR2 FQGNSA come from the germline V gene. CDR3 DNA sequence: TGTGCCAGCAGCTATCGCTATGGCTACACCTTC. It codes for CASSYRYGYTF.

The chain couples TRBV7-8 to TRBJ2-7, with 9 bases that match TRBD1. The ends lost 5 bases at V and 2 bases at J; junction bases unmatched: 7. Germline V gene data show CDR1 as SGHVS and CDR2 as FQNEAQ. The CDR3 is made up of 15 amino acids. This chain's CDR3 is CASSQGQGLTYEQYF. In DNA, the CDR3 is TGTGCCAGCAGCCAAGGACAGGGGTTAACCTACGAGCAGTACTTC. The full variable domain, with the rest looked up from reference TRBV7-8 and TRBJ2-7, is GAGVSQSPRYKVAKRGQDVALRCDPISGHVSLFWYQQALGQGPEFLTYFQNEAQLDKSGLPSDRFFAERPEGSVSTLKIQRTQQEDSAVYLCASSQGQGLTYEQYFGPGTRLTVT.

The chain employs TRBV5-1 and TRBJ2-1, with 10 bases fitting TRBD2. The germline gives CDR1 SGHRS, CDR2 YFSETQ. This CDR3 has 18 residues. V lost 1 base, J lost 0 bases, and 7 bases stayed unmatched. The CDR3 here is CASSLLTSGSSSYNEQFF. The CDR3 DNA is TGCGCCAGCAGCTTGTTGACTAGCGGGTCGAGCTCCTACAATGAGCAGTTCTTC.

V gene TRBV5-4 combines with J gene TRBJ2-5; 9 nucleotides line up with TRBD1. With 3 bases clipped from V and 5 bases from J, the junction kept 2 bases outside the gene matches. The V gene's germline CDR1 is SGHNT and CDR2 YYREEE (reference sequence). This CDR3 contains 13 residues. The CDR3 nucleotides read TGTGCCAGCAGCTGGACAGGGGAGGAGACCCAGTACTTC. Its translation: CASSWTGEETQYF.